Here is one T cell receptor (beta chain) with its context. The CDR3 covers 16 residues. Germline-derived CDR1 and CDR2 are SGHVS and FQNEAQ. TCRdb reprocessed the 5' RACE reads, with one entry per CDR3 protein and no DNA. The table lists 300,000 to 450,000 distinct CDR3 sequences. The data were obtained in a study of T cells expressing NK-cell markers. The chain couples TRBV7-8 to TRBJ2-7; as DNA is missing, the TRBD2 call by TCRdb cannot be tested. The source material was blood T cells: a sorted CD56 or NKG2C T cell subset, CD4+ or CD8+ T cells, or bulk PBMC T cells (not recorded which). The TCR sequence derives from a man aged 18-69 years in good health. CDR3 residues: CASSAPGLAGGYEQYF. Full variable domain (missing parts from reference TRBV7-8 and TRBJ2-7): GAGVSQSPRYKVAKRGQDVALRCDPISGHVSLFWYQQALGQGPEFLTYFQNEAQLDKSGLPSDRFFAERPEGSVSTLKIQRTQQEDSAVYLCASSAPGLAGGYEQYFGPGTRLTVT.